Sequencing of this TCR beta chain was carried out in a study of vaccination and CD4 T cells after COVID-19. Study details: Each convalescent patient was PCR positive for SARS-CoV-2 on nasal swab; fewer than ten cases were mild and one severe. Drawing of post-COVID samples took place a median approximately 100 days after diagnosis (range 35 to 161). Broader study findings: Spike mono-reactivity was the property of 304 of 307 vaccine-specific clones in convalescent patients. Convalescent participants were relatively few, and none had early post-infection timepoints studied.

The CDR3 consists of 13 residues. Trimming stripped 5 bases from V and 2 bases from J, with 6 bases between. In germline, CDR1 is SGHTA, CDR2 FQGTGA. MiXCR, applied by TCRdb to the PCR reads, yields one record per CDR3 protein. The data show approximately 17,000 distinct CDR3 sequences, just over 60% seen once. On this clonotype: The antigen remains unidentified.

This sequence was found in a human donor who had recovered from COVID-19. The sequencing here drew on CD4+ T cells from blood, taken after SARS-CoV-2 vaccination. The chain combines TRBV7-3 with TRBJ2-2; D not resolved. CDR3 nucleotides: TGTGCCAGCAGCCCGCGAAACACCGGGGAGCTGTTTTTT. It yields the protein CASSPRNTGELFF.